The present T cell receptor beta chain was sequenced within a study of blood T cell repertoires in COVID-19. In the study overall: Collection of acute and convalescent COVID-19 samples took place in the United States, Italy and Spain. Sample material is recorded as cDNA or gDNA derived from T cells, B-cell-depleted T cells, or PBMCs.

Looked up from germline, CDR1 is MNHNY and CDR2 is SVGAGI (reference sequence). This CDR3 comprises 14 residues. Trimming took 4 bases from V and 4 from J; bases not matched to a gene: 4. Study processing details: From reference gene primer amplification, estimates of nucleated cell counts were derived. Sequencing used immunoSEQ multiplex PCR; TCRdb keeps in-frame clones, though not all of them. That table gives V, J and clone size, and the DNA gave D and trimming. Here the sample spans 35,000 to 45,000 clones, around 80% being singletons. The chain employs TRBV6-6 and TRBJ1-5, with 7 bases aligning to TRBD1. The sequence was obtained from a man aged 55 to 70 with acute or convalescent COVID-19. Specimen: peripheral blood. CDR3 nucleotides: TGTGCCAGCAGTTTTCCAGGGGGGAATCAGCCCCAGCATTTT. Amino acids: CASSFPGGNQPQHF.